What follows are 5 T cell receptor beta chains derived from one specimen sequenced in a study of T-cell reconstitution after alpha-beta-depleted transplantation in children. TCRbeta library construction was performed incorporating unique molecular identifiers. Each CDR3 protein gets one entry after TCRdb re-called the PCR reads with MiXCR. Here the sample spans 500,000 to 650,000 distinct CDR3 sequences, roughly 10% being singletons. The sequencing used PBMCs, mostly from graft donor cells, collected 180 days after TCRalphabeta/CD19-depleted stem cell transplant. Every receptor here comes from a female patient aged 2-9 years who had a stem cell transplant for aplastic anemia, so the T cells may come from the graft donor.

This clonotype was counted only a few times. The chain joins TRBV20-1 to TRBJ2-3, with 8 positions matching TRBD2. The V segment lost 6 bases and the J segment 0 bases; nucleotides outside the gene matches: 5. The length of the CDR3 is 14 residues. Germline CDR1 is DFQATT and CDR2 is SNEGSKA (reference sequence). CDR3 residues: CSAPIAGSTDTQYF. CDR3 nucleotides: TGCAGTGCACCAATAGCGGGAAGCACAGATACGCAGTATTTT.

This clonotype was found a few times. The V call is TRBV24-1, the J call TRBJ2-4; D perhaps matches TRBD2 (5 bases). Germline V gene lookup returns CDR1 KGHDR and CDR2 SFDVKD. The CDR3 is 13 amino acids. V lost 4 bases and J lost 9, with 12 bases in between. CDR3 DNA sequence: TGTGCCACCAGTGACGAAACTAGTATCATTCAGTACTTC. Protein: CATSDETSIIQYF.

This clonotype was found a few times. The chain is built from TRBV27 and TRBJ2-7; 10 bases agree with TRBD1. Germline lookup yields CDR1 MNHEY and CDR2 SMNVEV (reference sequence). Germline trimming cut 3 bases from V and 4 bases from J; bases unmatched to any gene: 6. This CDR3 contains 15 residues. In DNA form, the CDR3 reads TGTGCCAGCAGTTTCGACAGGGGGCTTGGGTACGAGCAGTACTTC. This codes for CASSFDRGLGYEQYF.

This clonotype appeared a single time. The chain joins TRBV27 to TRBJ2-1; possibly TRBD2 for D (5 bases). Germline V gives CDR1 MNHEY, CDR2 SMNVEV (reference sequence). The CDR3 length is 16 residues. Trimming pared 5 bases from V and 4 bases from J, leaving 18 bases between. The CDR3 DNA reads TGTGCCAGCAGTCTCATGGGGTCGGGAAGGTACAATGAGCAGTTCTTC. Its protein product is CASSLMGSGRYNEQFF.

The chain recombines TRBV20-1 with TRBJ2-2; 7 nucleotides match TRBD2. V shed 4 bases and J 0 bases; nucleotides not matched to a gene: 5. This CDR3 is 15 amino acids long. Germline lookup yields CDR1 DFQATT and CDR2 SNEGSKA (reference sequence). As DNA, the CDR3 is TGCAGTGCTATGGGCGGGAGCGCGAACACCGGGGAGCTGTTTTTT. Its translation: CSAMGGSANTGELFF.